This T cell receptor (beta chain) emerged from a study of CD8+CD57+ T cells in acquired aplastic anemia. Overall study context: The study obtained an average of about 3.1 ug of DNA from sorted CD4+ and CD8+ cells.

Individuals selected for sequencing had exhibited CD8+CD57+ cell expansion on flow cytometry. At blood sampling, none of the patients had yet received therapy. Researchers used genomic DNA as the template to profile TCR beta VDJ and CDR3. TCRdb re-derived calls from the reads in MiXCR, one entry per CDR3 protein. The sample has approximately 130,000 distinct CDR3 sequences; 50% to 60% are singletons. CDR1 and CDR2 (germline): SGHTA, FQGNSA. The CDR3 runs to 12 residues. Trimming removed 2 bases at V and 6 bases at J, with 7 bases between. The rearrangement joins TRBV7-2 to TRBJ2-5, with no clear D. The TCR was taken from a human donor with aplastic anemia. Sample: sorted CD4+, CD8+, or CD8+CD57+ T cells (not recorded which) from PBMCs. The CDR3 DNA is TGTGCCAGCAGCTTACGCAGGAAGACCCAGTACTTC. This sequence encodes CASSLRRKTQYF.